One sample yielded the 23 T cell receptor beta chains listed below, sequenced in a study of T cells after yellow fever vaccination. MiXCR, applied by TCRdb to the 5' RACE reads, yields one record per CDR3 protein. The sample holds about 260,000 distinct CDR3 sequences, around 4.9% seen once. Specimen: CD4+ T cells sorted from PBMCs, collected on the day of the yellow fever booster vaccination. These receptors came from a young man who received the YFV17D yellow fever vaccine.

This clonotype occurred many times. The chain is built from TRBV20-1 and TRBJ1-2; D is unclear. CDR1 and CDR2 (germline): DFQATT, SNEGSKA (reference sequence). The V and J ends lost 0 bases and 8 bases respectively, with 10 bases between them. There are 12 residues in the CDR3. This CDR3 is CSARDVRRGYTF. CDR3 DNA sequence: TGCAGTGCTAGAGATGTTAGGCGAGGCTACACCTTC.

This clonotype has a count of ten or more. V is TRBV12-3 or TRBV12-4 and J is TRBJ2-3, with TRBD2 matching over 7 bases. The J segment lost 4 bases and the V segment lost 7 bases, leaving 8 bases of the junction unmatched. This CDR3 region has 14 residues. CDR3 in DNA: TGTGCCAGCACCAGCGGGAAACGTGCAGATACGCAGTATTTT. Amino acid sequence: CASTSGKRADTQYF.

The chain has TRBV12-5 and TRBJ1-1; the D is unclear. Per the germline V gene, CDR1 is LGHNT and CDR2 is FRNRAP. The V end was cut by 0 bases, the J end by 4 bases, with 6 bases between. The CDR3 loop spans 13 amino acids. The CDR3 bases are TGTGCTAGTGGTTTGGTACGGGGCACTGAAGCTTTCTTT. Translated, it gives CASGLVRGTEAFF.

This clonotype was seen many times. V is TRBV29-1 and J is TRBJ2-3; TRBD1 is a possible D gene (5 bases). Between the trimmed V and J ends, which lost 4 bases and 0 bases, there was a span of 23 bases. The CDR3 runs 18 residues. The germline CDR1 and CDR2 sequences are SQVTM and ANQGSEA. The CDR3 bases are TGCAGCGTTGCGATGGGTGGACACTCCACAACGAGCACAGATACGCAGTATTTT. Residues: CSVAMGGHSTTSTDTQYF.

The rearrangement links TRBV5-1 to TRBJ2-3; 7 bases map to TRBD1. Germline CDR1 SGHRS, CDR2 YFSETQ. The CDR3 consists of 16 residues. Trimming at V came to 3 bases and at J to 2 bases, leaving 9 bases not matched to a gene. CDR3 DNA: TGCGCCAGCAGCTCTGGACAGGCCCAGTTCACAGATACGCAGTATTTT. It codes for CASSSGQAQFTDTQYF. Full variable domain (remainder filled in from reference TRBV5-1 and TRBJ2-3): KAGVTQTPRYLIKTRGQQVTLSCSPISGHRSVSWYQQTPGQGLQFLFEYFSETQRNKGNFPGRFSGRQFSNSRSEMNVSTLELGDSALYLCASSSGQAQFTDTQYFGPGTRLTVL.

CDR3 DNA: TGCGCCAGCAGTCTGAAGGGGACTCAACGACGCTGGTCCGAGCAGTACGTC. Translated, it gives CASSLKGTQRRWSEQYV. V usage is TRBV23-1 and J usage is TRBJ2-7, with D possibly being TRBD2 (6 bases). TRBV23-1 is an open reading frame whose function is uncertain. Trimming removed 4 bases from V and 6 bases from J, with 25 bases in between. This CDR3 contains 17 residues.

This clonotype turned up a few times. The chain has TRBV11-2 and TRBJ2-3, with D uncertain. This CDR3 contains 13 residues. CDR1 is SGHAT and CDR2 is FQNNGV in the germline V gene. V was clipped by 1 base and J by 5 bases, with 7 bases between them. The CDR3 loop is CASSLGDRDTQYF. CDR3 bases: TGTGCCAGCAGCTTAGGAGATAGAGATACGCAGTATTTT.

The chain joins TRBV18 to TRBJ2-1; 11 bases align to TRBD2. This CDR3 comprises 15 residues. Germline lookup yields CDR1 KGHSH and CDR2 LQKENI. Trimming cost V 6 bases and J 5 bases; bases outside gene matches: 6. The CDR3, as DNA: TGTGCCAGCTCTCGGGGGACTAGCGGCCACAATGAGCAGTTCTTC. The encoded protein is CASSRGTSGHNEQFF. The complete variable domain, with remaining parts taken from reference TRBV18 and TRBJ2-1, reads NAGVMQNPRHLVRRRGQEARLRCSPMKGHSHVYWYRQLPEEGLKFMVYLQKENIIDESGMPKERFSAEFPKEGPSILRIQQVVRGDSAAYFCASSRGTSGHNEQFFGPGTRLTVL.

There are many counts of this clonotype. The rearrangement uses TRBV7-2 and TRBJ2-3; D is unresolved. V lost 5 bases and J 8 bases, leaving 8 bases between the germline ends. The CDR3 is 11 residues long. Germline V CDR1 and CDR2: SGHTA, FQGNSA. The CDR3 DNA is TGTGCCAGCAGCCTGCCGGGTACGCAGTATTTT. It specifies CASSLPGTQYF.

The sample holds many counts of this clonotype. The chain uses TRBV5-1 and TRBJ1-1; D call uncertain. This CDR3 contains 15 residues. The V gene's germline CDR1 is SGHRS and CDR2 YFSETQ. Trimming cost V 0 bases and J 4 bases, with 13 bases left between them. CDR3 sequence reads: CASSLAQTIGTEAFF. The CDR3 DNA reads as TGCGCCAGCAGCTTGGCACAGACAATCGGCACTGAAGCTTTCTTT.

This clonotype was seen a few times. This rearrangement joins TRBV24-1 to TRBJ2-2; possible D gene TRBD1, 5 bases. Germline V CDR1 and CDR2: KGHDR, SFDVKD. This CDR3 spans 17 amino acids. V was trimmed by 3 bases and J by 0 bases, leaving 13 bases between them. The CDR3 bases are TGTGCCACCAGTGATCCGCAAGGGGTAGCGAACACCGGGGAGCTGTTTTTT. Amino acids: CATSDPQGVANTGELFF.

This clonotype has only a few counts. J is TRBJ2-5 and V is TRBV20-1; 9 bases are shared with TRBD2. The CDR3 extends over 14 amino acids. The germline V gene encodes CDR1 DFQATT and CDR2 SNEGSKA (reference sequence). The V gene end was trimmed by 1 base and the J gene end by 7 bases; junction bases not matched to a gene: 7. The CDR3 loop is CSARVRTSAVTQYF. The CDR3 DNA reads TGCAGTGCTAGAGTCCGGACTAGCGCTGTGACCCAGTACTTC.

At least ten counts were recorded for this clonotype. V and J are TRBV4-3 and TRBJ1-1; TRBD1 is a possible D gene (5 bases). The CDR3 covers 16 residues. CDR1 and CDR2 from the germline V gene are LGHNA and YSLEER. V lost 1 base, J lost 4 bases, and 16 bases lay in between. CDR3 bases: TGCGCCAGCAGCCAAGGATCTCCCGGGGGGAGCACTGAAGCTTTCTTT. It yields the protein CASSQGSPGGSTEAFF.

This clonotype appeared a few times. The genes are TRBV6-2 or TRBV6-3 and TRBJ2-7, with D possibly being TRBD2 (7 bases). The CDR3 spans 12 residues. Per the germline V gene, CDR1 is MNHEY and CDR2 is SVGEGT. The V end lost 8 bases, the J end lost 10 bases, and 18 bases lay between the germline ends. The CDR3 coding sequence is TGTGCCAGCGAGACGGGGGGCAGGCCCCAGTACTTC. Protein sequence: CASETGGRPQYF.

This rearrangement joins TRBV5-1 to TRBJ2-5; 10 bases are shared with TRBD1. The CDR3 totals 15 residues. Looked up from germline, CDR1 is SGHRS and CDR2 is YFSETQ. Losses at the gene ends were 2 bases for V and 6 bases for J; bases not matched to a gene: 7. CDR3 in DNA: TGCGCCAGCAGCTTCAGACAGGGGGCGGCGAAGACCCAGTACTTC. Protein: CASSFRQGAAKTQYF.

This chain joins TRBV5-5 and TRBJ1-5, with D tentatively TRBD1 (6 bases). The germline V gene has CDR1 SGHKS and CDR2 YYEKEE (reference sequence). The CDR3 covers 15 residues. Trimming stripped 1 base from V and 1 base from J, with 9 bases between. CDR3 sequence: CASSLIGGSNQPQHF. DNA of the CDR3: TGTGCCAGCAGCTTGATAGGGGGGAGCAATCAGCCCCAGCATTTT.

This sequence joins TRBV2 and TRBJ2-7, with D tentatively TRBD2 (5 bases). Trimming pared 5 bases from V and 9 bases from J, leaving 11 bases between. CDR3 length: 11 amino acids. CDR1 is SNHLY and CDR2 is FYNNEI in the germline V gene. Written as DNA, the CDR3 is TGTGCCAGCAGTCGGGGATTTTGGCAGTACGTC. It codes for CASSRGFWQYV.

V and J are TRBV19 and TRBJ2-3, with D possibly called TRBD1 or TRBD2 (5 bases each). Germline lookup yields CDR1 LNHDA and CDR2 SQIVND (reference sequence). The CDR3 runs 16 residues. The V end lost 7 bases, the J end lost 3 bases, and 20 bases lay between the germline ends. The CDR3 bases are TGTGCCAGTAATCCGCTCGGGACGGCCCGTACAGATACGCAGTATTTT. Translation: CASNPLGTARTDTQYF.

The rearrangement uses TRBV10-2 and TRBJ2-5, with 12 bases lining up with TRBD2. Per germline, CDR1 WSHSY and CDR2 SAAADI. Trimming at V came to 5 bases and at J to 3 bases, leaving 4 bases not matched to a gene. This CDR3 spans 15 amino acids. The chain's CDR3 is CASSPRLAGEETQYF. CDR3 DNA: TGCGCCAGCAGTCCCCGACTAGCGGGAGAAGAGACCCAGTACTTC.

This clonotype has at least ten counts. The chain is built from TRBV7-9 and TRBJ1-1; D might be TRBD1 (5 bases). CDR1 is SEHNR, CDR2 FQNEAQ, per germline (reference sequence). This CDR3 spans 13 amino acids. V was cut by 6 bases and J by 3 bases, with 11 bases left in between. As DNA, the CDR3 is TGTGCCAGCAGGGGGGGTCGGGACACTGAAGCTTTCTTT. Residues: CASRGGRDTEAFF.

The gene calls are TRBV11-3 and TRBJ2-5; TRBD2 aligns across 11 bases. This CDR3 has 16 amino acids. Germline-derived CDR1 and CDR2 are SGHNT and YENEEA. Germline trimming cut 5 bases from V and 2 bases from J; bases unmatched to any gene: 7. In DNA form, the CDR3 reads TGTGCCAGCAGCAAACACGGGACTAGCGGACAAGAGACCCAGTACTTC. Amino acids: CASSKHGTSGQETQYF.

The chain uses TRBV6-1 and TRBJ1-1; D unclear. Germline V gene data show CDR1 as MNHNS and CDR2 as SASEGT. V lost 6 bases and J lost 1, with 15 bases in between. The CDR3 is made up of 15 amino acids. The CDR3 DNA is TGTGCCAGCAGGGTTTTTCAAACAGCGAACACTGAAGCTTTCTTT. It codes for CASRVFQTANTEAFF.

This clonotype has only a few counts. This chain joins TRBV6-5 and TRBJ2-1, with D possibly called TRBD1 or TRBD2 (6 bases each). Germline assignment: CDR1 MNHEY and CDR2 SVGAGI. This CDR3 has 13 residues. V lost 8 bases and J lost 8, with 16 bases in between. The CDR3, as DNA: TGTGCCAGCCAGGAGGGGGTCGTGGATGAGCAGTTCTTC. It is translated as CASQEGVVDEQFF.